This TCR beta chain was profiled in a study of ipilimumab plus nivolumab after autologous stem cell transplantation. Clones were read by immunoSEQ multiplex PCR, and TCRdb kept only the in-frame ones, dropping some. The repertoire holds fewer than 25,000 clones, with less than 85% as singletons. The sequencing used PBMCs, collected in a trial of ipilimumab plus nivolumab as post-transplant consolidation. This clonotype originated in a male donor with diffuse large B-cell lymphoma.

The CDR3 reads CASRYSLTETEAFF. CDR3 sequence (DNA): TGCGCCAGCAGATACAGTCTTACAGAAACTGAAGCTTTCTTT. J is TRBJ1-1 and V is TRBV5-1; D unresolved. Trimming pared 5 bases from V and 5 bases from J, leaving 16 bases between. In germline, CDR1 is SGHRS, CDR2 YFSETQ. The CDR3 is made up of 14 amino acids.